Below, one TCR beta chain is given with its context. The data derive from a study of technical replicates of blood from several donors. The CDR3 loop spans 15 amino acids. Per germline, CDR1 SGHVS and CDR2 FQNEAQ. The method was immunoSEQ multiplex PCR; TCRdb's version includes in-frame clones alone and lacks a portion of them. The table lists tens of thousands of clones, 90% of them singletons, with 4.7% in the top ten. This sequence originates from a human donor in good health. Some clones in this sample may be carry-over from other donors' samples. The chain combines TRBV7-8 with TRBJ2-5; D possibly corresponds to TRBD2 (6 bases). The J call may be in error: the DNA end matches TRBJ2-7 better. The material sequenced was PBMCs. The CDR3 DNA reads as TGTGCCAGCAGCCCACTAGCAGAACCGAGCTACGAGCAGTACTTC. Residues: CASSPLAEPSYEQYF.